This TCR beta chain was retrieved from a study of somatic mutations in cytotoxic T cells in rheumatoid arthritis. At the level of the study: Flow cytometry sorted some V beta antibody-stained T-cell populations to nearly 100% purity, V beta1+ cells among them being sequenced for TCRB.

From germline, CDR1 is SEHNR and CDR2 FQNEAQ (reference sequence). The V gene lost 8 bases and the J gene lost 5 bases, with 16 bases spanning the gap. The CDR3 is made up of 13 amino acids. CD4+ cells and CD8+ cells were each obtained through positive magnetic bead selection, and their purity was assessed by flow cytometry. Study observations and caveats: Statistically, CD8+ T-cell clonality was not significantly distinct between individuals with rheumatoid arthritis and age-matched healthy controls.

Details on this clone: Its antigen is still unknown.

Sequenced by immunoSEQ multiplex PCR; TCRdb stores in-frame clones only, minus some. The sample contains roughly 6,800 clones, roughly 60% of which appear only once. The source of this sequence is a woman in her thirties or forties in good health. This chain links TRBV7-9 with TRBJ2-7; D unclear. Sequencing used CD8+ T cells sorted from blood. Here the CDR3 reads CASHLSQTDEQYF. The CDR3 DNA reads TGTGCCAGCCACCTGAGTCAGACGGACGAGCAGTACTTC.